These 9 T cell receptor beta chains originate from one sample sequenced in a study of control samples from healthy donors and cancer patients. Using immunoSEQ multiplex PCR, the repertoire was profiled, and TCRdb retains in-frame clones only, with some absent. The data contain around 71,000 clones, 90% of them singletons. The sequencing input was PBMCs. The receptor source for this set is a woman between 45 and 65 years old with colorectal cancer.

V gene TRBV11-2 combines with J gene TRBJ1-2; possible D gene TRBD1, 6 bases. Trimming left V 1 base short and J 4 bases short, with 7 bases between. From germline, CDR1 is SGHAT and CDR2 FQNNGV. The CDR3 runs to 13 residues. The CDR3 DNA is TGTGCCAGCAGCTTAGGACAGGTCTATGGCTACACCTTC. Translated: CASSLGQVYGYTF.

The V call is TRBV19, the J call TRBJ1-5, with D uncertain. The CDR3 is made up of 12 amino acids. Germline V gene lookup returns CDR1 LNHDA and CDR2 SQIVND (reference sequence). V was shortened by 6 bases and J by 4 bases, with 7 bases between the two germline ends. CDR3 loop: CASRTWNQPQHF. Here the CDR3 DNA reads TGTGCCAGTAGGACCTGGAATCAGCCCCAGCATTTT.

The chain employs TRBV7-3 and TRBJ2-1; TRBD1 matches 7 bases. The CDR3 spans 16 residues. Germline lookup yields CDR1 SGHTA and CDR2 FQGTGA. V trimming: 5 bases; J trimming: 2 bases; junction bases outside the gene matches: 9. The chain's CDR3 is CASSKISTGAYNEQFF. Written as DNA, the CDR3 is TGTGCCAGCAGCAAAATTTCTACAGGGGCCTACAATGAGCAGTTCTTC.

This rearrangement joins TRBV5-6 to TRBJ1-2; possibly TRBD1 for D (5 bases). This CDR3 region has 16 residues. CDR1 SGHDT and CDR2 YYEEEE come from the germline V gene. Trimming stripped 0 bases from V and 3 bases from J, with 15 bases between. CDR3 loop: CASSLAAGRTHYGYTF. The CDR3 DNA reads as TGTGCCAGCAGCTTGGCGGCAGGGAGAACTCACTATGGCTACACCTTC.

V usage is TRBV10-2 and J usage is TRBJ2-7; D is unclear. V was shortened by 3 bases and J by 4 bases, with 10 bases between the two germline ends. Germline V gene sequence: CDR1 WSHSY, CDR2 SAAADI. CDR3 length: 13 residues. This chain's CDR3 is CASSDPAKYEQYF. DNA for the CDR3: TGCGCCAGCAGTGACCCAGCCAAGTACGAGCAGTACTTC.

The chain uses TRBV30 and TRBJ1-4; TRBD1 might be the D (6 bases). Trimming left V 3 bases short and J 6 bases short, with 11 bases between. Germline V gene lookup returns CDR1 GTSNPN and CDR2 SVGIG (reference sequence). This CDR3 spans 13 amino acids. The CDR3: CAWRQGVYEKLFF. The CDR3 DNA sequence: TGTGCCTGGAGACAGGGCGTATATGAAAAACTGTTTTTT.

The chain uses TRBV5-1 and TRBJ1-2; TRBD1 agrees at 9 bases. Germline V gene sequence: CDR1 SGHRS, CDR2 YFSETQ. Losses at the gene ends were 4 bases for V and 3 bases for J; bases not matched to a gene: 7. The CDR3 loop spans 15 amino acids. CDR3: CASSVGTGSYYGYTF. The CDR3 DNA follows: TGCGCCAGCAGCGTTGGGACAGGGAGTTACTATGGCTACACCTTC.

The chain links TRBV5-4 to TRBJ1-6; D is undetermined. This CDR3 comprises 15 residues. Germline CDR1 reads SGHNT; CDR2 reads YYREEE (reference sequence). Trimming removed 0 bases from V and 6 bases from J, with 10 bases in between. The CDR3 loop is CASSLGTGANSPLHF. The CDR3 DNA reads TGTGCCAGCAGCTTGGGTACGGGTGCTAATTCACCCCTCCACTTT.

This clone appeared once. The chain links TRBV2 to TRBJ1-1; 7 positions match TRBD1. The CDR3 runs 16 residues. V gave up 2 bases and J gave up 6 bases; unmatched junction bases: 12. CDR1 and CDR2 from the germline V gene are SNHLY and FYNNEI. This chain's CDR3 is CASSESKRFRGPEAFF. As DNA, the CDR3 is TGTGCCAGCAGTGAAAGTAAGAGGTTTAGGGGGCCTGAAGCTTTCTTT.